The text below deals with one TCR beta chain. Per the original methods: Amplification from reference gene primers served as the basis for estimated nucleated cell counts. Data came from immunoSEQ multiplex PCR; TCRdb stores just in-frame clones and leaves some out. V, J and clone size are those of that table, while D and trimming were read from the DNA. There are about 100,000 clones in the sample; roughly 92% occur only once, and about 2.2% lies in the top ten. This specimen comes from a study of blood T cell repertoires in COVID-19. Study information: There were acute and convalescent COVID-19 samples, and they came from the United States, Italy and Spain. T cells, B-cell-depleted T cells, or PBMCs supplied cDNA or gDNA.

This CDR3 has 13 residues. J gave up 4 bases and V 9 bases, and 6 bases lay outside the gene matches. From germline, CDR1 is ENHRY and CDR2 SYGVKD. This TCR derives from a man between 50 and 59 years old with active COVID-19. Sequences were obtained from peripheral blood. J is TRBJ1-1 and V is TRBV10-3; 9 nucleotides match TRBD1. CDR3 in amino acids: CAISGTGTTEAFF. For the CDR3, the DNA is TGTGCCATTTCCGGGACAGGGACCACTGAAGCTTTCTTT.